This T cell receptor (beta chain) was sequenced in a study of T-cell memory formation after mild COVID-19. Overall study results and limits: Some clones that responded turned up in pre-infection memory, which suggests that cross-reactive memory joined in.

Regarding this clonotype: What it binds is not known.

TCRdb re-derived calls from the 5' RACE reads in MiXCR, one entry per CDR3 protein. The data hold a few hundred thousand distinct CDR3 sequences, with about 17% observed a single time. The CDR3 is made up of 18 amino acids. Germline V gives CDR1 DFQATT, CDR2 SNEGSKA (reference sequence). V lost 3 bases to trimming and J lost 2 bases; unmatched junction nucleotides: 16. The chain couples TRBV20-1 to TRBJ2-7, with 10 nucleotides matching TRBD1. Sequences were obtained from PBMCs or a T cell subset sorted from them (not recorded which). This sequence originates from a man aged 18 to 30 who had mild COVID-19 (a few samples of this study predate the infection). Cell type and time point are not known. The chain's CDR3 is CSASDTPGTGVSPYEQYF. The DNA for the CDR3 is TGCAGTGCTAGTGATACCCCCGGGACAGGGGTCTCTCCCTACGAGCAGTACTTC.